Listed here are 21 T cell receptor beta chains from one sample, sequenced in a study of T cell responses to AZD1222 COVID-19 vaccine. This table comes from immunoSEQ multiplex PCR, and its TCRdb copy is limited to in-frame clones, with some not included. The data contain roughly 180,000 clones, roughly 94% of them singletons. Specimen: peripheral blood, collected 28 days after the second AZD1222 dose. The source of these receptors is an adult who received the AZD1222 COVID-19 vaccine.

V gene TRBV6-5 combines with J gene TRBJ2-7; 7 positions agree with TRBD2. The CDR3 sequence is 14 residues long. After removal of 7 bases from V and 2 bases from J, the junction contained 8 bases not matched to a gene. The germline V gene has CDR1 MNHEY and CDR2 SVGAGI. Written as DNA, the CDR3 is TGTGCCAGCAAGGAGGGAGGGGTGGCCTACGAGCAGTACTTC. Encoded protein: CASKEGGVAYEQYF.

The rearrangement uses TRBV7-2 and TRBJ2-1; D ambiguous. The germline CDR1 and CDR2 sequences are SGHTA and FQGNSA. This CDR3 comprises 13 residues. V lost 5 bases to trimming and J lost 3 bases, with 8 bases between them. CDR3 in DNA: TGTGCCAGCAGCCGCCGGAGCTACAATGAGCAGTTCTTC. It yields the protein CASSRRSYNEQFF.

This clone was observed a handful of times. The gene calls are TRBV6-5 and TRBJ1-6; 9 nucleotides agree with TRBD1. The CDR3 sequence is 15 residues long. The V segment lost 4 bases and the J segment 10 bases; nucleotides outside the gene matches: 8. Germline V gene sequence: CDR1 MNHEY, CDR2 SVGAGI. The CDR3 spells CASSWTGTGLSPLHF. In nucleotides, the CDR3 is TGTGCCAGCAGTTGGACCGGGACAGGGCTGTCACCCCTCCACTTT.

The CDR3 spells CASSPRAALLHEQFF. CDR3 bases: TGTGCCAGCAGTCCGCGGGCTGCCCTCCTACATGAGCAGTTCTTC. The V call is TRBV14, the J call TRBJ2-1, with a possible D match to TRBD2 (5 bases). Germline CDR1 is SGHDN and CDR2 is FVKESK. V gave up 6 bases and J gave up 8 bases, with 20 bases separating them. The CDR3 runs 15 residues.

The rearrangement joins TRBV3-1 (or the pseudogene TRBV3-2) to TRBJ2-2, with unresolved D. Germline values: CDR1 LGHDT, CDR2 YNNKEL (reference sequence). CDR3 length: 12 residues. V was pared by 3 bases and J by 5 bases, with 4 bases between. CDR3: CASSQGTGELFF. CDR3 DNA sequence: TGTGCCAGCAGCCAGGGAACCGGGGAGCTGTTTTTT.

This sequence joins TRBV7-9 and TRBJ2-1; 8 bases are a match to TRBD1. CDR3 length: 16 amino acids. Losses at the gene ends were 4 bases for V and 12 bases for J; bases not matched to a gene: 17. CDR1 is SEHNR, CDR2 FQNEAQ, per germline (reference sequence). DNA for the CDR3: TGTGCCAGCAGCTCAAATACCGGGACAGGCGGCGTGGGGCAGTTCTTC. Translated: CASSSNTGTGGVGQFF.

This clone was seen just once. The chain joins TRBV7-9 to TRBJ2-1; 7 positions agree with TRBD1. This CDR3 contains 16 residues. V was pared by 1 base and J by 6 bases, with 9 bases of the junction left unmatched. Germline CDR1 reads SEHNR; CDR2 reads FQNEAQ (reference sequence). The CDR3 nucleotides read TGTGCCAGCAGCTTAGGAGGTACAGGGGTTGGCAATGAGCAGTTCTTC. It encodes CASSLGGTGVGNEQFF.

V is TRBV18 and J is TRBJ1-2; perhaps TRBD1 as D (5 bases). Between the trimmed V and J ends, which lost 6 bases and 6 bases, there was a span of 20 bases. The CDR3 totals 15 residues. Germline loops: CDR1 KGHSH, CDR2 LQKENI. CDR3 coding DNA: TGTGCCAGCTCGAACTCGGGGGTGATCAAGGATGGCTACACCTTC. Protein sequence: CASSNSGVIKDGYTF.

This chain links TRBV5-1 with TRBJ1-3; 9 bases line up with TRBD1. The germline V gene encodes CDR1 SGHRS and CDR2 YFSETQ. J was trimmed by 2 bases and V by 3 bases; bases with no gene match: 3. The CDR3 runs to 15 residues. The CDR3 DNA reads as TGCGCCAGCAGCTCGACAGGGGGGGCTGGAAACACCATATATTTT. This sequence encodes CASSSTGGAGNTIYF.

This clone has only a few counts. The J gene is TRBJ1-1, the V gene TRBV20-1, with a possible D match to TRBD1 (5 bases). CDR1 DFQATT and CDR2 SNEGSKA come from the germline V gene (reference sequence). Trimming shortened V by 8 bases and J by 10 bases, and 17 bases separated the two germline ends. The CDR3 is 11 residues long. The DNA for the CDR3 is TGCAGTACACAGGACGAGAGGAGAGCTTTCTTT. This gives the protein CSTQDERRAFF.

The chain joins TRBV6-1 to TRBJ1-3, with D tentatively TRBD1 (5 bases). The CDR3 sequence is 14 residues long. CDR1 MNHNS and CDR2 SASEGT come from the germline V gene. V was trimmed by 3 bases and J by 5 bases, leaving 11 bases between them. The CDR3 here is CASSEPGRRNTIYF. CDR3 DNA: TGTGCCAGCAGTGAGCCGGGACGGAGAAACACCATATATTTT.

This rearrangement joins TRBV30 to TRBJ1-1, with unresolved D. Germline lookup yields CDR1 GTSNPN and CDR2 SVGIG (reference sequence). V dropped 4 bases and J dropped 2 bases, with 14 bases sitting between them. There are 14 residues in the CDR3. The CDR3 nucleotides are TGTGCCTGGATTGGCCCGGGAAGAAACACTGAAGCTTTCTTT. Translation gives CAWIGPGRNTEAFF. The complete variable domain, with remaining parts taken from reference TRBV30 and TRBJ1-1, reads SQTIHQWPATLVQPVGSPLSLECTVEGTSNPNLYWYRQAAGRGLQLLFYSVGIGQISSEVPQNLSASRPQDRQFILSSKKLLLSDSGFYLCAWIGPGRNTEAFFGQGTRLTVV.

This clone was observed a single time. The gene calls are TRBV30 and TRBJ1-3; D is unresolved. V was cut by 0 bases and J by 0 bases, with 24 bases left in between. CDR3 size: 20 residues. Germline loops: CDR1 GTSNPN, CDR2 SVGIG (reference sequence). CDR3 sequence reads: CAWSVRMAAGPLYSGNTIYF. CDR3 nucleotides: TGTGCCTGGAGTGTACGGATGGCAGCCGGGCCCCTTTACTCTGGAAACACCATATATTTT.

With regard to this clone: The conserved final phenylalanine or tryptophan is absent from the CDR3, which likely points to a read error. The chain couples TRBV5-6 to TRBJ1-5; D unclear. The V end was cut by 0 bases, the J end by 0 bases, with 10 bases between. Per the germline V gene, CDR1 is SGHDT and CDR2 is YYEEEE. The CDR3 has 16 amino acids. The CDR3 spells CASSLGAGSSNQPQHL. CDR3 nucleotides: TGTGCCAGCAGCTTGGGGGCAGGATCTAGCAATCAGCCCCAGCATTTA.

This chain's CDR3 is CASSLAQDTLTDTQYF. In DNA form, the CDR3 reads TGTGCCAGCAGCTTAGCCCAGGATACTCTCACAGATACGCAGTATTTT. The rearrangement joins TRBV7-9 to TRBJ2-3; no reliable D call. This CDR3 region has 16 residues. Trimming took 0 bases from V and 2 from J, leaving 12 bases between them. Germline V gene sequence: CDR1 SEHNR, CDR2 FQNEAQ (reference sequence).

CDR3 sequence reads: CASSEWTSGRSNIQYF. The CDR3 DNA reads as TGTGCCAGCAGTGAATGGACTAGCGGGAGATCAAACATTCAGTACTTC. The chain is built from TRBV25-1 and TRBJ2-4; 13 bases are a match to TRBD2. CDR1 MGHDK and CDR2 SYGVNS come from the germline V gene. The CDR3 covers 16 residues. V lost 1 base, J lost 6 bases, and 3 bases stayed unmatched.

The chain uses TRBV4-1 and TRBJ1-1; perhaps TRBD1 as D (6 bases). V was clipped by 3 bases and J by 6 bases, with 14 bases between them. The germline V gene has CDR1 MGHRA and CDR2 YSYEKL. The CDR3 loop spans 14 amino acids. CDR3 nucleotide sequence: TGCGCCAGCAGCCAGAACCACAGGGTCCCTGAAGCTTTCTTT. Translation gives CASSQNHRVPEAFF.

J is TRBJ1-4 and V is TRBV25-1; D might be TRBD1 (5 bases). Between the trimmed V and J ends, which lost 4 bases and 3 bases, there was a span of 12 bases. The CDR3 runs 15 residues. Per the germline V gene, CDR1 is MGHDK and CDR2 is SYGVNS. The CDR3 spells CASSAQGYANEKLFF. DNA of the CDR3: TGTGCCAGCAGTGCCCAGGGTTATGCTAATGAAAAACTGTTTTTT.

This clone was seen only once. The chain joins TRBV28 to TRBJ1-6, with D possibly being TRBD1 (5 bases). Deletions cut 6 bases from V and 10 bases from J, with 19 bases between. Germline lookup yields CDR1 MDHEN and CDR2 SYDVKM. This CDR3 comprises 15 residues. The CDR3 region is CASRGGAVGKSPLHF. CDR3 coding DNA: TGTGCCAGCAGGGGAGGGGCAGTGGGAAAATCACCCCTCCACTTT.

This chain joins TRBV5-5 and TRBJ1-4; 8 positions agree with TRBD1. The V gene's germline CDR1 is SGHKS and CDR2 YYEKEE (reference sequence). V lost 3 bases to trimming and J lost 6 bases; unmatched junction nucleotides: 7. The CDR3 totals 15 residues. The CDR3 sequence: CASSYGSGGYEKLFF. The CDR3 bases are TGTGCCAGCAGCTATGGGTCAGGGGGCTATGAAAAACTGTTTTTT.

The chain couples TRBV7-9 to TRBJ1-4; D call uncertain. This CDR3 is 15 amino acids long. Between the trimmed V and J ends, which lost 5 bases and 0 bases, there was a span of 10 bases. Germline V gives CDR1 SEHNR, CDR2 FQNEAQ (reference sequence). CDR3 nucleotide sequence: TGTGCCAGCAGCCTGAGGTTGGCAACTAATGAAAAACTGTTTTTT. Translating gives CASSLRLATNEKLFF.